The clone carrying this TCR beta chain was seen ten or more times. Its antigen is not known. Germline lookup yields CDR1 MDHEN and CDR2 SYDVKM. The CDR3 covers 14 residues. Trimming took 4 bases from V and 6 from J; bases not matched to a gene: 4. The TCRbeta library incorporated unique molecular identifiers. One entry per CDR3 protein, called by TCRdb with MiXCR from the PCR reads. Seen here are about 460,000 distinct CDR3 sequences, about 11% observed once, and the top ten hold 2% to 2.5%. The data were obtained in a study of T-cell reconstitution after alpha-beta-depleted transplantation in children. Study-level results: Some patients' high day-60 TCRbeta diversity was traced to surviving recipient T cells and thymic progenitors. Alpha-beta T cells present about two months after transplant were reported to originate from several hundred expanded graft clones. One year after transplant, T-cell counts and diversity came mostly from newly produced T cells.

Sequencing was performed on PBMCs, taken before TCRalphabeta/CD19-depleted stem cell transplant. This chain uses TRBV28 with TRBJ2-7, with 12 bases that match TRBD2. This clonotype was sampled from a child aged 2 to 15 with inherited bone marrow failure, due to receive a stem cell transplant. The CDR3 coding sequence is TGTGCCAGCAGTTATCCGGGACTAGCGGGCGAGCAGTACTTC. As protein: CASSYPGLAGEQYF.